This T cell receptor (beta chain) was retrieved from a study of cytomegalovirus exposure and HLA in healthy donors. Vbeta (60) and Jbeta (13) primers were used in the PCR. Libraries were prepared by immunoSEQ multiplex PCR; TCRdb keeps only in-frame clonotypes and omits some of them. The table records roughly 240,000 clones, about 85% of them present only once. Sequences were obtained from PBMCs. The source is a girl aged 2 to 9 in good health and CMV-seronegative.

The CDR3 nucleotides are TGTGCCAGCAGCCAAGTAGCTGGACAGCTCTATAATTCACCCCTCCACTTT. Amino acids: CASSQVAGQLYNSPLHF. The genes are TRBV4-2 and TRBJ1-6; weak D call: TRBD1 (6 bases). The CDR3 is 17 amino acids. V lost 1 base, J lost 3 bases, and 13 bases lay in between. Germline CDR1 LGHNA, CDR2 YNFKEQ.